Listed below are T cell receptor beta chains from one sample, sequenced in a study of T cell responses to AZD1222 COVID-19 vaccine. Profiling relied on immunoSEQ multiplex PCR, and the TCRdb table lists in-frame clones only, not all of them. The repertoire holds around 130,000 clones, with nearly 90% as singletons. Sequencing was performed on peripheral blood, taken 28 days after the second AZD1222 dose. These receptors were taken from an adult who received the AZD1222 COVID-19 vaccine. Both conserved end residues are trimmed from each CDR3.

>TRBV6-6|TRBJ2-1|14
ASSPLAGGPYNEQF
>TRBV5-4|TRBJ2-1|13
ASSKGTSGRNEQF
>TRBV6-1|TRBJ1-3|12
ASSEGTLGNTIY
>TRBV3-1/TRBV3-2|TRBJ1-4|12
ASSPSATNEKLF
>TRBV19|TRBJ1-5|11
ASSVKRGQPQH
>TRBV4-2|TRBJ1-2|13
ASSQDGQVNYGYT
>TRBV5-1|TRBJ2-1|11
ASSLVTYNEQF
>TRBV7-8|TRBJ2-1|16
ASSLVPRIARPLVEQF
>TRBV11-2|TRBJ2-3|13
ASSYIAGRTDTQY
>TRBV11-3|TRBJ2-1|15
ASSLDLRMSSYNEQF
>TRBV6-5|TRBJ1-5|12
ASSPQSSNQPQH
>TRBV7-2|TRBJ1-1|13
ASSPKTGSGTEAF
>TRBV4-2|TRBJ2-7|15
ASSQLWSTSVTYEQY
>TRBV12-3/TRBV12-4|TRBJ1-4|11
ASSFGAESLVF
>TRBV6-2/TRBV6-3|TRBJ1-2|12
ASSSPLAVYGYT
>TRBV7-8|TRBJ2-5|15
ASSTNPGLAGRETQY
>TRBV6-6|TRBJ1-1|13
ASSSPFTSGFEAF
>TRBV27|TRBJ2-5|12
ASSRTAYQETQY
>TRBV24-1|TRBJ2-5|12
ATSDFGTAETQY
>TRBV28|TRBJ2-7|9
ASSRPYEQY
>TRBV6-1|TRBJ2-6|17
ASSGGGRTLNSGANVLT
>TRBV18|TRBJ2-4|13
ASSPRASRENIQY
>TRBV5-1|TRBJ1-2|11
ASSFRGLGGYT
>TRBV7-2|TRBJ1-2|12
ASSATGHPGGYT
>TRBV7-2|TRBJ2-1|13
ASSPPLAGWNEQF
>TRBV3-1/TRBV3-2|TRBJ1-1|12
ASSQVSWGTEAF
>TRBV6-1|TRBJ2-1|14
ASSERPWGPYNEQF
>TRBV9|TRBJ2-2|13
ASSAGISDTGELF
>TRBV18|TRBJ1-1|11
ASARGPNTEAF
>TRBV6-2/TRBV6-3|TRBJ2-3|13
ASSYLDRARDTQY
>TRBV7-2|TRBJ1-5|11
ASSEDRAQPQH
>TRBV12-3/TRBV12-4|TRBJ2-5|11
ASRAQGQETQY
>TRBV12-3/TRBV12-4|TRBJ2-2|9
ASSFTGELF
>TRBV5-4|TRBJ2-1|12
ASSPGLRGNEQF
>TRBV6-1|TRBJ2-3|11
ASSETGVHTQY
>TRBV9|TRBJ1-2|12
ASSVATHSGGYT
>TRBV5-1|TRBJ2-5|14
ASSLGAISSEETQY
>TRBV3-1/TRBV3-2|TRBJ1-2|12
ASSQEPTASGYT
>TRBV28|TRBJ1-2|12
ASSLAPASYGYT
>TRBV7-9|TRBJ1-1|12
ASSQGVGHPEAF
>TRBV4-1|TRBJ1-1|14
ASSQLRLRDNTEAF
>TRBV2|TRBJ1-4|13
ASSEGSPTNEKLF
>TRBV10-2|TRBJ1-3|12
ASSEQVYGNTIY
>TRBV3-1/TRBV3-2|TRBJ1-2|13
ASSDNPTGGYGYT
>TRBV25-1|TRBJ2-7|9
ASSFYDEQY
>TRBV4-1|TRBJ2-5|12
ASSQDRGQETQY
>TRBV7-8|TRBJ2-7|11
ASSLGSIYEQY
>TRBV6-4|TRBJ2-4|18
ASSDSKQGDQCIAKNIQY
>TRBV19|TRBJ2-1|16
ASSIRGFAGGPYNEQF
>TRBV1|TRBJ2-7|13
TSSRGQHAVYEQY
>TRBV30|TRBJ2-7|13
AWSSGSPRNYEQY
>TRBV3-1/TRBV3-2|TRBJ1-2|17
ASSQLGKADRDLNYGYT
>TRBV12-3/TRBV12-4|TRBJ1-1|10
ASSPLNTEAF